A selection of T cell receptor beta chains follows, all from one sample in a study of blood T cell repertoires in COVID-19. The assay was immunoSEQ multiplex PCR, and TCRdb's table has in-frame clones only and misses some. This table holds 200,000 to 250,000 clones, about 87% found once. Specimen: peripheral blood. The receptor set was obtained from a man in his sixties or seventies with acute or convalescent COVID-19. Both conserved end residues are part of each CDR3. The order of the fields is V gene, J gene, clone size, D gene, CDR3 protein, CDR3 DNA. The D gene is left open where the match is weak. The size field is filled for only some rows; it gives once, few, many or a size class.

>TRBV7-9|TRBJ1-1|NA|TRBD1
CASSPEPQGPEAFF
TGTGCCAGCAGCCCAGAGCCACAGGGGCCTGAAGCTTTCTTT
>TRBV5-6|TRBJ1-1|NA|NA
CASSLAGVAFF
TGTGCCAGCAGCTTGGCGGGGGTAGCTTTCTTT
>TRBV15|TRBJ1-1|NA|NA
CATSSGGGVVNTEAFF
TGTGCCACCAGCTCGGGCGGAGGGGTAGTGAACACTGAAGCTTTCTTT
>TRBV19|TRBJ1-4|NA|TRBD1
CASSIFKGAPDEKLFF
TGTGCCAGTAGTATTTTCAAGGGGGCGCCGGATGAAAAACTGTTTTTT
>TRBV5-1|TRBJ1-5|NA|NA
CAREPPGHSNQPQHF
TGCGCCAGGGAACCGCCGGGACACAGCAATCAGCCCCAGCATTTT
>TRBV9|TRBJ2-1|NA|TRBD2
CASSVAGGSYNEQFF
TGTGCCAGCAGCGTAGCAGGCGGGAGTTACAATGAGCAGTTCTTC
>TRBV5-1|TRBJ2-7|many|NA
CASSLEHASGVYEQYF
TGCGCCAGCAGCTTGGAACATGCGTCGGGGGTCTACGAGCAGTACTTC
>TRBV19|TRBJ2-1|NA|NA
CASNAGSSYNEQFF
TGTGCCAGTAATGCCGGGAGCTCCTACAATGAGCAGTTCTTC
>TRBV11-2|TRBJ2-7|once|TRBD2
CASSLLSGRAVAYEQYF
TGTGCCAGCAGCTTACTAAGCGGGAGGGCTGTCGCCTACGAGCAGTACTTC
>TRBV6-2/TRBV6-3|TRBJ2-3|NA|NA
CASSYRVGDQTDTQYF
TGTGCCAGCAGTTACCGGGTGGGAGATCAAACAGATACGCAGTATTTT